This TCR beta chain was sequenced in a study of CD8+ T cells in alopecia areata. Regarding treatment: oral pan-JAK inhibitor, 5-10 mg twice daily. Extraction of RNA preceded its reverse transcription into cDNA, which served as the sequencing template. TCRdb's copy holds only in-frame clones and misses some; the assay was immunoSEQ multiplex PCR. Among about 270,000 clones listed, around 64% were seen once. With regard to this clone: What it binds is not known.

Points from the study as a whole: Administration of tofacitinib significantly diminished scalp clonality and expanded CD8+ clones within the top 100. Many expanded lesional clones persisted during tofacitinib (in both scalp and blood).

Trimming took 0 bases from V and 3 from J, leaving 18 bases between them. Germline values: CDR1 SGHRS, CDR2 YFSETQ. The length of the CDR3 is 17 residues. The material sequenced was CD4+ T cells sorted from blood, taken around week 53, from a patient treated with tofacitinib. This chain links TRBV5-1 with TRBJ1-2, with TRBD1 as a possible D gene (5 bases). The receptor was isolated from a human donor with alopecia areata. CDR3 in amino acids: CASSLGSGWGTHYGYTF. CDR3 coding DNA: TGCGCCAGCAGCTTGGGATCAGGTTGGGGGACTCACTATGGCTACACCTTC. The whole variable domain, remainder taken from reference TRBV5-1 and TRBJ1-2, is KAGVTQTPRYLIKTRGQQVTLSCSPISGHRSVSWYQQTPGQGLQFLFEYFSETQRNKGNFPGRFSGRQFSNSRSEMNVSTLELGDSALYLCASSLGSGWGTHYGYTFGSGTRLTVV.